Given below is one TCR beta chain in context. No cognate antigen has been identified for it. One base away there is no much larger clone; base qualities are not given. This entry belongs to a study of blood T cell repertoires in COVID-19 (dated by TCRdb to the early 2020s). Broadly, across the study: Samples from collaborators originated in the United States, Italy and Spain and spanned both the acute and convalescent phases of COVID-19. The prospective study material was composed of cDNA or gDNA derived from T cells, B-cell-depleted T cells, or PBMCs. The dataset comprised deeply sampled blood TCRbeta repertoires from subjects exposed to, actively infected with, or recovered from COVID-19. A freely available public database, intended as a resource for researchers studying the immune response to SARS-CoV-2, is where the repertoires were released. The samples were drawn from two sources: the first 160 participants of the ongoing ImmuneRACE study, and approximately 1,300 subjects contributed by 6 global collaborators. The sample metadata nearly always contained a de-identified subject ID, COVID-19 status, age in years and sex. HLA class I and class II types, where available, came from metadata supplied by the sample provider rather than from assay-based typing. General study outcomes and caveats: How much clinical and demographic metadata was included differed by source and by participant, and the metadata was provided uncurated.

Collaborating institutions collected whole blood in K2EDTA tubes following their own protocols. For TCRbeta analysis, collaborators shipped samples as frozen whole blood, isolated PBMCs, or DNA extracted from either of those sample types. The immunoSEQ Assay, a bias-controlled multiplex PCR, was used to amplify TCRbeta CDR3 regions from genomic DNA. On the authors' methods: Nucleated cell counts per sample were estimated from amplification of reference gene primers within the assay. To quantify the absolute abundance of each unique TCRbeta CDR3 rearrangement, sequence reads were collapsed and filtered. For each sample, productive Simpson clonality was calculated by taking the square root of Simpson's diversity index across productive rearrangements. The table was pulled from immuneACCESS by TCRdb, which kept in-frame rearrangements only. Such tables lose some clones; where checked, under half of the loss comes from unresolved V genes, and the rest has no known cause. The D gene and trimming were derived from the DNA, and the V and J assignments and clone size from that table. For this sample the table gives approximately 200,000 clones, of which 80% to 90% were detected only once. The top ten constitute about 10% of the sample.

This clonotype was obtained from a woman older than 75 with acute or convalescent COVID-19. Specimen: peripheral blood.

Here the CDR3 is given as CAWSLGQGRQPQHF. The DNA sequence follows: TGTGCCTGGAGCCTCGGACAGGGGAGGCAGCCCCAGCATTTT. Recombination linked TRBV30 to TRBJ1-5; 9 bases in the junction line up with TRBD1. CDR1 is given as GTSNPN and CDR2 as SVGIG, both from the germline V gene (reference sequence). Trimmed from V: 3 bases; trimmed from J: 7 bases; junction bases lacking a gene match: 7. Counted from cysteine to phenylalanine, this CDR3 has 14 amino acids. The sequence is cut down to CDR3 DNA, 42 bases in frame from base 1.